The 23 T cell receptor beta chains in this list originate from one sample, sequenced in a study of blood T cell repertoires in COVID-19. Produced via immunoSEQ multiplex PCR; TCRdb's table is partial and in-frame only. The sample holds approximately 120,000 clones, around nine tenths seen once. Specimen: peripheral blood. The receptors here all came from an elderly woman with acute or convalescent COVID-19.

The rearrangement joins TRBV10-3 to TRBJ1-3, with no clear D. V lost 2 bases and J lost 4, with 12 bases in between. Germline V gene sequence: CDR1 ENHRY, CDR2 SYGVKD. The CDR3 totals 15 residues. CDR3 residues: CAISEPGLEGNTIYF. CDR3 coding DNA: TGTGCCATCAGTGAGCCGGGGTTGGAGGGAAACACCATATATTTT.

The chain recombines TRBV15 with TRBJ2-3; 8 positions agree with TRBD2. V trimming: 2 bases; J trimming: 1 base; junction bases outside the gene matches: 5. There are 16 residues in the CDR3. Per germline, CDR1 LNHNV and CDR2 YYDKDF (reference sequence). The CDR3 bases are TGTGCCACCAGCAGAAACCGAGCGGGGGGCACAGATACGCAGTATTTT. It specifies CATSRNRAGGTDTQYF.

The V call is TRBV11-2, the J call TRBJ2-7, with TRBD2 identical over 9 bases. Germline loops: CDR1 SGHAT, CDR2 FQNNGV. V trimming: 5 bases; J trimming: 3 bases; junction bases outside the gene matches: 5. The CDR3 is 14 residues long. CDR3 sequence reads: CASSQTSGYYEQYF. In DNA form, the CDR3 reads TGTGCCAGCAGCCAGACTAGCGGCTACTACGAGCAGTACTTC. Complete variable domain (other parts from reference TRBV11-2 and TRBJ2-7): EAGVAQSPRYKIIEKRQSVAFWCNPISGHATLYWYQQILGQGPKLLIQFQNNGVVDDSQLPKDRFSAERLKGVDSTLKIQPAKLEDSAVYLCASSQTSGYYEQYFGPGTRLTVT.

V is TRBV7-9 and J is TRBJ1-6; weak D call: TRBD1 (6 bases). This CDR3 contains 14 residues. The V end lost 6 bases, the J end lost 9 bases, and 15 bases lay between the germline ends. Germline V gene lookup returns CDR1 SEHNR and CDR2 FQNEAQ (reference sequence). The CDR3 DNA is TGTGCCAGCAGTATCGACAGGTCTAGTTCACCCCTCCACTTT. It yields the protein CASSIDRSSSPLHF.

The J gene is TRBJ2-3, the V gene TRBV19, with 10 bases identical to TRBD1. This CDR3 has 16 amino acids. Germline V lookup: CDR1 LNHDA, CDR2 SQIVND (reference sequence). J gave up 2 bases and V 7 bases, and 9 bases lay outside the gene matches. CDR3 sequence reads: CASTKRGQGSTDTQYF. The CDR3 nucleotides are TGTGCCAGTACTAAACGGGGACAGGGGTCCACAGATACGCAGTATTTT.

The gene calls are TRBV24-1 and TRBJ2-1, with 11 bases lining up with TRBD2. CDR1 is KGHDR, CDR2 SFDVKD, per germline. V dropped 7 bases and J dropped 1; count of bases not matched to a gene: 14. CDR3 size: 19 residues. The CDR3 region has the DNA TGTGCCACCAGATCCTCCGGGACTAGCGGTACTTCATCCTACAATGAGCAGTTCTTC. It translates to CATRSSGTSGTSSYNEQFF.

This clone was found once. V gene TRBV3-1 (or the pseudogene TRBV3-2) combines with J gene TRBJ1-1, with TRBD1 identical over 8 bases. The CDR3 covers 13 residues. From germline, CDR1 is LGHDT and CDR2 YNNKEL (reference sequence). V shed 7 bases, J shed 4 bases, and the junction held 5 bases outside the gene matches. The CDR3 protein is CASNQGALTEAFF. The CDR3 DNA sequence: TGTGCCAGCAACCAGGGGGCCCTCACTGAAGCTTTCTTT.

In this sample, this clone turned up once. V usage is TRBV4-2 and J usage is TRBJ1-1, with D possibly being TRBD1 (5 bases). Germline CDR1 and CDR2: LGHNA and YNFKEQ. The CDR3 is made up of 16 amino acids. Trimming left V 5 bases short and J 5 bases short, with 21 bases between. The CDR3 loop is CASSSGYTRGSTEAFF. In DNA form, the CDR3 reads TGTGCCAGCAGCTCGGGTTATACCCGGGGGAGTACTGAAGCTTTCTTT.

The V gene is TRBV5-6, the J gene TRBJ2-1, with 10 bases lining up with TRBD2. The J segment lost 5 bases and the V segment lost 0 bases, leaving 5 bases of the junction unmatched. Germline V gene lookup returns CDR1 SGHDT and CDR2 YYEEEE. The CDR3 is made up of 16 amino acids. CDR3 sequence: CASSLVYLAGDNEQFF. As DNA, the CDR3 is TGTGCCAGCAGCTTGGTATACCTAGCGGGGGACAATGAGCAGTTCTTC.

The chain is built from TRBV5-8 and TRBJ1-3; D is perhaps TRBD1 (5 bases). The CDR3 is made up of 17 amino acids. V was clipped by 1 base and J by 0 bases, with 14 bases between them. The germline gives CDR1 SGHTS, CDR2 YDEGEE. CDR3 in amino acids: CASSLWSGTFSGNTIYF. DNA of the CDR3: TGTGCCAGCAGCTTGTGGAGCGGGACTTTCTCTGGAAACACCATATATTTT.

This chain links TRBV9 with TRBJ2-5, with 8 bases that match TRBD2. V trimming: 0 bases; J trimming: 5 bases; junction bases outside the gene matches: 9. The CDR3 is 16 amino acids. Germline values: CDR1 SGDLS, CDR2 YYNGEE. The CDR3 here is CASSVGIGGAVETQYF. CDR3 sequence (DNA): TGTGCCAGCAGCGTAGGGATCGGGGGGGCCGTGGAGACCCAGTACTTC.

The chain links TRBV27 to TRBJ2-1, with 8 positions matching TRBD2. The CDR3 consists of 13 residues. V lost 6 bases, J lost 7 bases, and 5 bases stayed unmatched. Germline-derived CDR1 and CDR2 are MNHEY and SMNVEV (reference sequence). The CDR3 DNA reads TGTGCCAGCAGCTTGGAGCGGGAGAATGAGCAGTTCTTC. Protein product: CASSLERENEQFF.

The chain employs TRBV24-1 and TRBJ2-4; the D gene is possibly TRBD2 (5 bases). The CDR3 runs to 16 residues. V lost 2 bases and J lost 3, with 13 bases in between. Germline V lookup: CDR1 KGHDR, CDR2 SFDVKD. Written as DNA, the CDR3 is TGTGCCACCAGTGATTCGAACGTCCGGGACAAAAACATTCAGTACTTC. This gives the protein CATSDSNVRDKNIQYF.

V and J are TRBV29-1 and TRBJ2-7; possible D gene TRBD1, 5 bases. Germline loops: CDR1 SQVTM, CDR2 ANQGSEA. The V gene lost 5 bases and the J gene lost 3 bases, with 14 bases spanning the gap. The CDR3 consists of 13 residues. The CDR3 bases are TGCAGCGTTCAGACAGTTTTGGACTACGAGCAGTACTTC. Translated, it gives CSVQTVLDYEQYF.

This clone was found a few times. The chain uses TRBV6-5 and TRBJ2-3; 7 nucleotides match TRBD1. V lost 2 bases and J lost 4; bases outside the gene matches: 6. The germline V gene has CDR1 MNHEY and CDR2 SVGAGI. The CDR3 has 15 residues. Here the CDR3 reads CASSYRGRFSDTQYF. The CDR3 coding sequence is TGTGCCAGCAGTTACAGGGGGCGATTTTCAGATACGCAGTATTTT.

The V gene is TRBV5-1, the J gene TRBJ1-6, with 7 bases aligning to TRBD1. With 0 bases clipped from V and 5 bases from J, the junction kept 5 bases outside the gene matches. This CDR3 contains 16 residues. Germline V gene lookup returns CDR1 SGHRS and CDR2 YFSETQ. CDR3 region: CASSLAGQVDNSPLHF. In DNA, the CDR3 is TGCGCCAGCAGCTTGGCCGGACAGGTCGATAATTCACCCCTCCACTTT.

The genes are TRBV12-3 or TRBV12-4 and TRBJ2-1, with 7 bases lining up with TRBD1. With 5 bases clipped from V and 12 bases from J, the junction kept 10 bases outside the gene matches. This CDR3 is 13 amino acids long. CDR3 bases: TGTGCCAGCAGTCTCTCGACAGGGAAATGGCAGTTCTTC. Residues: CASSLSTGKWQFF.

The rearrangement uses TRBV19 and TRBJ1-2; 10 bases match TRBD1. This CDR3 spans 18 amino acids. Looked up from germline, CDR1 is LNHDA and CDR2 is SQIVND (reference sequence). The ends lost 6 bases at V and 2 bases at J; junction bases unmatched: 15. The CDR3: CASRWDRDRGRRNYGYTF. CDR3 coding DNA: TGTGCCAGTAGGTGGGACCGGGACAGGGGCCGCCGAAACTATGGCTACACCTTC.

The chain joins TRBV11-2 to TRBJ2-5; TRBD2 aligns across 9 bases. CDR1 and CDR2 from the germline V gene are SGHAT and FQNNGV. This CDR3 spans 16 amino acids. The J segment lost 7 bases and the V segment lost 3 bases, leaving 12 bases of the junction unmatched. CDR3 bases: TGTGCCAGCAGCTTGGGACTAGCAGAAACAAGTTTGACCCAGTACTTC. This sequence encodes CASSLGLAETSLTQYF. Supplemented by reference TRBV11-2 and TRBJ2-5, the full variable domain reads EAGVAQSPRYKIIEKRQSVAFWCNPISGHATLYWYQQILGQGPKLLIQFQNNGVVDDSQLPKDRFSAERLKGVDSTLKIQPAKLEDSAVYLCASSLGLAETSLTQYFGPGTRLLVL.

This clone has just a few counts. V is TRBV6-2 or TRBV6-3 and J is TRBJ2-7; D uncertain. CDR1 is MNHEY and CDR2 is SVGEGT in the germline V gene. The CDR3 spans 14 residues. The germline V and J ends were trimmed by 0 bases and 1 base, with 7 bases remaining between them. CDR3 protein: CASSYSMQSYEQYF. CDR3 nucleotides: TGTGCCAGCAGTTACTCGATGCAGTCCTACGAGCAGTACTTC.

The gene calls are TRBV5-1 and TRBJ1-1; D unclear. The CDR3 contains 14 residues. Germline V lookup: CDR1 SGHRS, CDR2 YFSETQ. Trimming cost V 0 bases and J 2 bases, with 8 bases left between them. CDR3 protein: CASSLGGDNTEAFF. CDR3 nucleotide sequence: TGCGCCAGCAGCTTGGGAGGCGATAACACTGAAGCTTTCTTT.

The gene calls are TRBV9 and TRBJ1-4; 7 bases match TRBD1. The trim removed 0 bases at V and 7 bases at J, leaving 3 bases unmatched. Germline V gene sequence: CDR1 SGDLS, CDR2 YYNGEE. This CDR3 is built from 14 residues. The CDR3 loop reads CASSVAPGGEKLFF. DNA of the CDR3: TGTGCCAGCAGCGTAGCTCCAGGGGGTGAAAAACTGTTTTTT.

Worth noting for this clone: Other DNA sequences from this sample encode an identical CDR3 as well. The gene calls are TRBV2 and TRBJ2-5, with 8 bases identical to TRBD2. The CDR3 spans 14 residues. V was clipped by 6 bases and J by 2 bases; unmatched bases: 5. Looked up from germline, CDR1 is SNHLY and CDR2 is FYNNEI. The CDR3 region has the DNA TGTGCCAGCAGCCTGACTAGCGTACAAGAGACCCAGTACTTC. Protein product: CASSLTSVQETQYF.